This T cell receptor beta chain was observed in a study of T-cell memory formation after mild COVID-19. The CDR3 loop spans 14 amino acids. CDR1 and CDR2 (germline): SNHLY, FYNNEI. With 8 bases clipped from V and 10 bases from J, the junction kept 16 bases outside the gene matches. Via MiXCR, TCRdb re-called the 5' RACE reads, giving one row per CDR3 protein. The data show about 290,000 distinct CDR3 sequences, with approximately 15% seen just once and 22% held by the top ten. At least ten counts were recorded for this clonotype. Sequenced: PBMCs or a T cell subset sorted from them (not recorded which). The J gene is TRBJ1-2, the V gene TRBV2, with TRBD1 matching 7 bases. The sequence came from a man aged 18-30 years who had mild COVID-19 (a few samples of this study predate the infection). Cell type and time point are not known. For the CDR3, the DNA is TGTGCCAGCCTGAATCCCGGGACAGCTTCGGTCTACACCTTC. Translating it yields CASLNPGTASVYTF.